The clone carrying this TCR beta chain was picked up a small number of times. V was pared by 2 bases and J by 6 bases, with 13 bases between. CDR1 MNHNY and CDR2 SVGAGI come from the germline V gene (reference sequence). The CDR3 has 14 residues. Measured with immunoSEQ multiplex PCR; TCRdb has only the in-frame clones, and not every one. Of about 14,000 clones listed, roughly two thirds are singletons. These data are taken from a study of neoadjuvant anti-PD-1 for oral cavity cancer. The sample here was PBMCs, taken before nivolumab (anti-PD-1) treatment. The chain carries TRBV6-6 and TRBJ1-2; D uncertain. This sequence originates from a person aged 35-79 years with oral cavity squamous cell carcinoma. CDR3 sequence: CASSYLPAADGYTF. For the CDR3, the DNA is TGTGCCAGCAGTTACCTCCCCGCCGCGGATGGCTACACCTTC.